This passage covers 3 T cell receptor beta chains from one sample sequenced in a study of shared clonotypes between healthy human individuals. TCRdb's copy holds only in-frame clones and misses some; the assay was immunoSEQ multiplex PCR. The sample holds 470,000 or so clones, approximately 78% seen once. The sequenced material came from PBMCs. The receptors shown here come from a woman in her thirties or forties in good health. Some clones in this sample may be carry-over from other donors' samples.

The chain employs TRBV9 and TRBJ1-5; D gene uncertain. This CDR3 contains 15 residues. CDR1 is SGDLS, CDR2 YYNGEE, per germline. The V gene lost 0 bases and the J gene lost 0 bases, with 7 bases spanning the gap. The CDR3 loop reads CASSVVPDSNQPQHF. The CDR3 nucleotides are TGTGCCAGCAGCGTAGTCCCAGATAGCAATCAGCCCCAGCATTTT.

This clone was seen more than once but under ten times. V and J are TRBV2 and TRBJ1-1; D possibly corresponds to TRBD1 (5 bases). The CDR3 runs 12 residues. Between the trimmed V and J ends, which lost 10 bases and 4 bases, there was a span of 13 bases. Germline V gene data show CDR1 as SNHLY and CDR2 as FYNNEI. DNA of the CDR3: TGTGCCACTAGGGACGCCAGCACTGAAGCTTTCTTT. Protein sequence: CATRDASTEAFF.

V and J are TRBV7-3 and TRBJ2-5; 12 bases fit TRBD1. CDR3 length equals 16 residues. V lost 2 bases to trimming and J lost 5 bases; unmatched junction nucleotides: 6. Per the germline V gene, CDR1 is SGHTA and CDR2 is FQGTGA. CDR3 in amino acids: CASSLRGQGAWETQYF. CDR3 coding DNA: TGTGCCAGCAGCTTACGGGGACAGGGGGCGTGGGAGACCCAGTACTTC.